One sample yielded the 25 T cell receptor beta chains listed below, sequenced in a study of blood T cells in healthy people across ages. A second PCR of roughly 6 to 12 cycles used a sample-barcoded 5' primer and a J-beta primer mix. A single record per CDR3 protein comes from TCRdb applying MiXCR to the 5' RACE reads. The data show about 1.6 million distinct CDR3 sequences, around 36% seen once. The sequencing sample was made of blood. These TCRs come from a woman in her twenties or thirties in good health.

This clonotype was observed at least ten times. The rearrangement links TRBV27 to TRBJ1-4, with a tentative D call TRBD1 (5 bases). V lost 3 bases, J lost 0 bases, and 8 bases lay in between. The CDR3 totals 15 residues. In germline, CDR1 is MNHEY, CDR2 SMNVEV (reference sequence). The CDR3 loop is CASSFAGSTNEKLFF. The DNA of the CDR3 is TGTGCCAGCAGTTTCGCAGGGTCAACTAATGAAAAACTGTTTTTT.

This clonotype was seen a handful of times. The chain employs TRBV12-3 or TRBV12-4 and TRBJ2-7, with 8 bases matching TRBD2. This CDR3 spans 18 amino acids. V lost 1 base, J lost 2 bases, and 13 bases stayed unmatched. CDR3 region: CASSLGLAHAGGAYEQYF. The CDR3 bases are TGTGCCAGCAGTTTAGGACTAGCGCATGCCGGGGGAGCCTACGAGCAGTACTTC.

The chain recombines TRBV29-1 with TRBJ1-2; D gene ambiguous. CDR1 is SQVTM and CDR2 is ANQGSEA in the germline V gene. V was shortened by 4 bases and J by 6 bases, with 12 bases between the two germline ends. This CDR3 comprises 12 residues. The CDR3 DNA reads TGCAGCGTTGTCAGGCCTTCCAATGGCTACACCTTC. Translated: CSVVRPSNGYTF. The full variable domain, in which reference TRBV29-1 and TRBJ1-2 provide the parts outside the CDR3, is SAVISQKPSRDICQRGTSLTIQCQVDSQVTMMFWYRQQPGQSLTLIATANQGSEATYESGFVIDKFPISRPNLTFSTLTVSNMSPEDSSIYLCSVVRPSNGYTFGSGTRLTVV.

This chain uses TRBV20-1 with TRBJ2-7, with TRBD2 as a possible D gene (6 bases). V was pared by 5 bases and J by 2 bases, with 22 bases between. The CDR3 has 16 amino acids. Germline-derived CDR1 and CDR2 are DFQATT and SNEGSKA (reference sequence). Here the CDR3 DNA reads TGCAGTGCTCAATCGCCGGCGGCTAGCGATCCCTACGAGCAGTACTTC. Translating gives CSAQSPAASDPYEQYF.

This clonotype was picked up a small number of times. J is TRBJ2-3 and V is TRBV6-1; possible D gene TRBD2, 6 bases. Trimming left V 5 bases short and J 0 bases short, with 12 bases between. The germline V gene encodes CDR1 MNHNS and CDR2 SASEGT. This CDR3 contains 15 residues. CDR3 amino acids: CASSFRETSTDTQYF. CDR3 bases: TGTGCCAGCAGTTTTCGGGAGACAAGCACAGATACGCAGTATTTT.

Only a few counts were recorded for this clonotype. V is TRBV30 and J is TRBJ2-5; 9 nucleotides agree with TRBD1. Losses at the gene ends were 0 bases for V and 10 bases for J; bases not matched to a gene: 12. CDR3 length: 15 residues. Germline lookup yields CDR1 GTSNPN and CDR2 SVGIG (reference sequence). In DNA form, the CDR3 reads TGTGCCTGGAGTGTACAGTGGGACAGGGAAAGGGTCCAGTACTTC. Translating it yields CAWSVQWDRERVQYF.

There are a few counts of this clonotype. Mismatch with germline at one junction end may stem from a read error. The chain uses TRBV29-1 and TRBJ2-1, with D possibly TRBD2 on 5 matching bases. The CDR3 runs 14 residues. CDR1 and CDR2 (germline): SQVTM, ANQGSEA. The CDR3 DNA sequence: TGCAGCGCCCCCGGGGAGCGGTCCTACAATGGGCAGTTCTTC. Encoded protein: CSAPGERSYNGQFF.

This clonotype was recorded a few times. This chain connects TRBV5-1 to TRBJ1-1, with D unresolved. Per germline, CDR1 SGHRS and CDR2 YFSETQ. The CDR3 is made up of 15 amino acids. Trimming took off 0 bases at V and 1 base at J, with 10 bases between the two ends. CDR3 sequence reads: CASSLGILANTEAFF. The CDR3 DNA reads TGCGCCAGCAGCTTGGGAATTCTCGCGAACACTGAAGCTTTCTTT.

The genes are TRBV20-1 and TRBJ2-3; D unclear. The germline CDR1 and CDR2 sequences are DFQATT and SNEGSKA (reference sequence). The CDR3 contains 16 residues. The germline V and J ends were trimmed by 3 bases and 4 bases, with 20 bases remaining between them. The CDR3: CSASPKSIGIPDTQYF. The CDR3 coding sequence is TGCAGTGCTAGCCCGAAAAGCATCGGAATCCCAGATACGCAGTATTTT.

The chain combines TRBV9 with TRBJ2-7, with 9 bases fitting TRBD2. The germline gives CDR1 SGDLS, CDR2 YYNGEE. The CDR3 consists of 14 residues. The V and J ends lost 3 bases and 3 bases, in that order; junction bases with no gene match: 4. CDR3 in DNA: TGTGCCAGCAGCGCGGCGGGAGGGGGCTACGAGCAGTACTTC. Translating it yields CASSAAGGGYEQYF. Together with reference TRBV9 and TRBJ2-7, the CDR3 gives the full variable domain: DSGVTQTPKHLITATGQRVTLRCSPRSGDLSVYWYQQSLDQGLQFLIQYYNGEERAKGNILERFSAQQFPDLHSELNLSSLELGDSALYFCASSAAGGGYEQYFGPGTRLTVT.

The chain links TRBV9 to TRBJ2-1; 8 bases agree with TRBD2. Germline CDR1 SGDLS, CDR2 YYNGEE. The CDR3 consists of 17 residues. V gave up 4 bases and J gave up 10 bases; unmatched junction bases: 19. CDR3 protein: CASSRSALAVLKGEQFF. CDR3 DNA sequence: TGTGCCAGCAGCCGTAGTGCACTAGCGGTCCTAAAGGGGGAGCAGTTCTTC. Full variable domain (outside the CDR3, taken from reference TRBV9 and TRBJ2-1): DSGVTQTPKHLITATGQRVTLRCSPRSGDLSVYWYQQSLDQGLQFLIQYYNGEERAKGNILERFSAQQFPDLHSELNLSSLELGDSALYFCASSRSALAVLKGEQFFGPGTRLTVL.

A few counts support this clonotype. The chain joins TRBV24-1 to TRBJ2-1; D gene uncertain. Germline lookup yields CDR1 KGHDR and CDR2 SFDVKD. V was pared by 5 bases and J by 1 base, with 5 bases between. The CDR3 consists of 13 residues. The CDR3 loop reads CATSGASYNEQFF. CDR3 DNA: TGTGCCACCAGTGGGGCTTCCTACAATGAGCAGTTCTTC.

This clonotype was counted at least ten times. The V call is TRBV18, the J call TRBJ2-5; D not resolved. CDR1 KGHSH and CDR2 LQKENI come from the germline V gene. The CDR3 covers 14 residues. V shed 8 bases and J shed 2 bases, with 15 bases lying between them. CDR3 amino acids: CASSLSGLQETQYF. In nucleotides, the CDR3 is TGTGCCAGCAGTTTATCGGGTTTACAAGAGACCCAGTACTTC.

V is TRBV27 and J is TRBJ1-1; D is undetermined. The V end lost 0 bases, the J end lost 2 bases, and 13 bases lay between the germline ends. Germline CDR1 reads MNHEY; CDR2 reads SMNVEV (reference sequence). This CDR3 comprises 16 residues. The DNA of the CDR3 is TGTGCCAGCAGTTTATCCTTGGGCGTCCTCAACACTGAAGCTTTCTTT. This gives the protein CASSLSLGVLNTEAFF.

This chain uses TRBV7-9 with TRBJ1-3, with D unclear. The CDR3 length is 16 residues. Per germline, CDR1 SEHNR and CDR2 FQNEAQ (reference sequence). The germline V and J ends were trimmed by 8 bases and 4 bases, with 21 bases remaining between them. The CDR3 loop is CASGLLDRMGGNTIYF. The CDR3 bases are TGTGCCAGCGGCCTCCTAGACCGCATGGGAGGAAACACCATATATTTT.

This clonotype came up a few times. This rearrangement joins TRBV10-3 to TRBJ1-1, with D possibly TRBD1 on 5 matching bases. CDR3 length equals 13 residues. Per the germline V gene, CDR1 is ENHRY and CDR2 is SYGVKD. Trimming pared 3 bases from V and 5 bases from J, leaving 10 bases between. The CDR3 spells CAISDPGGTEAFF. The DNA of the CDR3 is TGTGCCATCAGTGACCCCGGGGGTACTGAAGCTTTCTTT.

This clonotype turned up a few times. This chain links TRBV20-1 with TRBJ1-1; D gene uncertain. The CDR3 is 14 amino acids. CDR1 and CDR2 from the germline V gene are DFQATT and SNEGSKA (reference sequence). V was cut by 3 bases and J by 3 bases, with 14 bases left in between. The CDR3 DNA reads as TGCAGTGCTAGTTTGGGGTTGACTTACACTGAAGCTTTCTTT. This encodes CSASLGLTYTEAFF.

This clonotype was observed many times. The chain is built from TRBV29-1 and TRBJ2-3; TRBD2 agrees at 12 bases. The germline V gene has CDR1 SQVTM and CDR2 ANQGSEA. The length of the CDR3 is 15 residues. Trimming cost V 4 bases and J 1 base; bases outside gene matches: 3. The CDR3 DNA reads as TGCAGCGTTGGGCTAGCGGGAGGGGGCACAGATACGCAGTATTTT. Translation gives CSVGLAGGGTDTQYF.

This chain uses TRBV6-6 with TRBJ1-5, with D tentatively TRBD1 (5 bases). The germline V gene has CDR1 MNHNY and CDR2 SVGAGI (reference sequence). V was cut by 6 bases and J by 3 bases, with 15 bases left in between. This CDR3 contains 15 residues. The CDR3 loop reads CASSHGWGPNQPQHF. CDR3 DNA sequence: TGTGCCAGCAGCCACGGCTGGGGACCCAATCAGCCCCAGCATTTT.

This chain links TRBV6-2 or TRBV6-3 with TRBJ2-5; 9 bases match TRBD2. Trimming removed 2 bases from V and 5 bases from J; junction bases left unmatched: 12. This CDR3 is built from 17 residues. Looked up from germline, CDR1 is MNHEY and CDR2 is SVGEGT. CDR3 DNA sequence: TGTGCCAGCAGTTACCCGCTAATAGCGGGGGCCAGGGAGACCCAGTACTTC. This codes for CASSYPLIAGARETQYF.

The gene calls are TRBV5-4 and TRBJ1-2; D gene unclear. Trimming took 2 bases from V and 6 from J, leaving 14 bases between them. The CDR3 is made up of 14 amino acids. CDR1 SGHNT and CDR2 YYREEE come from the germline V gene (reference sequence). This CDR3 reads CASSFPDGLHGYTF. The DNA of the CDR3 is TGTGCCAGCAGCTTCCCCGACGGGCTCCATGGCTACACCTTC.

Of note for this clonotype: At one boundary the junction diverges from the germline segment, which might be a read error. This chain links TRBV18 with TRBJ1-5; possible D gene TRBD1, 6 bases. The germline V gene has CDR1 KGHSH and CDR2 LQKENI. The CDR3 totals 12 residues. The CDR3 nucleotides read TGTGCCAACTCAGAAACGGACAGAGTTAGGCATTTT. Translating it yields CANSETDRVRHF.

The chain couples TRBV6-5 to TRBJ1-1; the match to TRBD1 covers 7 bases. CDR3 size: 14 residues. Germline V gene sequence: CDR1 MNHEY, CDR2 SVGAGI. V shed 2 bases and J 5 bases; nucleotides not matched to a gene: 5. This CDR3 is CASSYSQGETEAFF. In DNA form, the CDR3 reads TGTGCCAGCAGTTACAGCCAGGGGGAGACTGAAGCTTTCTTT.

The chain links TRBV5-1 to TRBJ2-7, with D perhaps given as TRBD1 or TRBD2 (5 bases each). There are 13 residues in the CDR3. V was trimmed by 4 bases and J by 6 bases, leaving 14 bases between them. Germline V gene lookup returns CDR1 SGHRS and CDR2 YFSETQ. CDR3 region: CASSAGTAGEQYF. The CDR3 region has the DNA TGCGCCAGCAGCGCCGGGACGGCCGGCGAGCAGTACTTC.

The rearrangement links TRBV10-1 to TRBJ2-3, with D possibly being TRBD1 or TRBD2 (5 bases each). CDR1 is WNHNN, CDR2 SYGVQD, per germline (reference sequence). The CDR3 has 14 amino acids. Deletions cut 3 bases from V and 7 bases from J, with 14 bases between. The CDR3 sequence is CASSDSGTHYTQYF. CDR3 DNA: TGCGCCAGCAGTGATTCCGGGACCCATTATACGCAGTATTTT.